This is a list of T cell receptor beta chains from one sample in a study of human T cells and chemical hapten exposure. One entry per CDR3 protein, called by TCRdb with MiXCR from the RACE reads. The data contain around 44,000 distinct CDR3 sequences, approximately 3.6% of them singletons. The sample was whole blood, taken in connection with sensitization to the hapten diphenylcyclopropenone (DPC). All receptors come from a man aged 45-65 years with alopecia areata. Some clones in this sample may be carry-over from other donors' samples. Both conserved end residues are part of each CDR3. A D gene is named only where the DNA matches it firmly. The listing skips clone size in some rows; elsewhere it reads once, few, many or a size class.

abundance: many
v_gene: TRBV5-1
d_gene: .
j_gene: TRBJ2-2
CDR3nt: TGCGCCAGCAGCCTAGGGGGGAACCCCTTGAGCGGGGAGCTGTTTTTT
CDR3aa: CASSLGGNPLSGELFF

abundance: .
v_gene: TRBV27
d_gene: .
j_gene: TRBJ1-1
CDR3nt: TGTGCCAGCAGTTTAGCTGCGGCAATCAACACTGAAGCTTTCTTT
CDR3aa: CASSLAAAINTEAFF

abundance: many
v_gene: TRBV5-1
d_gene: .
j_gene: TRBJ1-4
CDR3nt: TGTGCCAGCAGCTTAGCCGGAACTAATGAAAAACTGTTTTTT
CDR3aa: CASSLAGTNEKLFF

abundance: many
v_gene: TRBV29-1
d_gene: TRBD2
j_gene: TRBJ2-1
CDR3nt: TGCAGCGTTGAAGACTCCCAGCGGGGGGTTTTAAATGAGCAGTTCTTC
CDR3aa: CSVEDSQRGVLNEQFF

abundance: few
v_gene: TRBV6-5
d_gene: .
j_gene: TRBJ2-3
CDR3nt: TGTGCCAGCAGGCTTGGGAGCACAGATACGCAGTATTTT
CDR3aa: CASRLGSTDTQYF

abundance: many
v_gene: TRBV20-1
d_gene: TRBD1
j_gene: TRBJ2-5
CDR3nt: TGCAGTGCCTGCCAGGGGGTCCAAGAGACCCAGTACTTC
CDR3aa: CSACQGVQETQYF

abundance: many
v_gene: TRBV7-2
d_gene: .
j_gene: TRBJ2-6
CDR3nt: TGTGCCAGCAGCTTAACGGGCTCTGGGGCCAACGTCCTGACTTTC
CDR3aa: CASSLTGSGANVLTF

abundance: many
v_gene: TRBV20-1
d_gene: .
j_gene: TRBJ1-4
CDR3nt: TGCAGTGCTAGAAAGCCGGAGGGTGAAAAACTGTTTTTT
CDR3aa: CSARKPEGEKLFF

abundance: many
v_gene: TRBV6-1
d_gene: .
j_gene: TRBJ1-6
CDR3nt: TGTGCCAGCAGTGAAGGGTCAGGGCGGCCTTCACCCCTCCACTTT
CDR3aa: CASSEGSGRPSPLHF

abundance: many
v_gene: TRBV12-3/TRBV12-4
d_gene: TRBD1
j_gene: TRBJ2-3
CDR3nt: TGTGCCAGCAGTAGGGACAGGACTTCTGCAGATACGCAGTATTTT
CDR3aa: CASSRDRTSADTQYF

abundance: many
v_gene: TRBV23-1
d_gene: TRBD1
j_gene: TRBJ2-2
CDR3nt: TGCGCCAGTACGTTGGGGACGGGGACAGCGCCGAACACCGGGGAGCTGTTTTTT
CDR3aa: CASTLGTGTAPNTGELFF

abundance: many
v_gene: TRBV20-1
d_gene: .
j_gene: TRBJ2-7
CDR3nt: TGCAGTGCTAGAGTAGCTTACGTGGGGGAGCAGTACTTC
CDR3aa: CSARVAYVGEQYF

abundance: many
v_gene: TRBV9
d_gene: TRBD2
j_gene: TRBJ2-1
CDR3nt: TGTGCCAGCAGCGTAGCTTCACTAGCGGGAGTCAATGAGCAGTTCTTC
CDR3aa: CASSVASLAGVNEQFF

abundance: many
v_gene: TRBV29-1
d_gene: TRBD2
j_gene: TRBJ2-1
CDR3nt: TGCAGCGCCGGGAATAGCGGGAGGGCCCGGGATGAGCAGTTCTTC
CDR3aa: CSAGNSGRARDEQFF

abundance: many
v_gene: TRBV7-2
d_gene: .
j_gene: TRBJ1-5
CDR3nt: TGTGCCAGCAGCCACACAGGGCGGCAGCAGCCCCAGCATTTT
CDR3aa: CASSHTGRQQPQHF

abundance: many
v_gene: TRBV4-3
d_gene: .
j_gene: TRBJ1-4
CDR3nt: TGCGCCAGCAGCCAAGGCGGGGCACTTAATGAAAAACTGTTTTTT
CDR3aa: CASSQGGALNEKLFF

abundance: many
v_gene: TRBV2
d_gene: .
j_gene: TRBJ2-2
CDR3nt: TGTGCCAGCAGACAGGGTTTTACCGGGGAGCTGTTTTTT
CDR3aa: CASRQGFTGELFF

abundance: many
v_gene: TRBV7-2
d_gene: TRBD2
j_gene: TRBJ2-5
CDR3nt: TGTGCCAGCAACCGCCGACGGACTAGCGGGGAGACCCAGTACTTC
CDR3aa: CASNRRRTSGETQYF

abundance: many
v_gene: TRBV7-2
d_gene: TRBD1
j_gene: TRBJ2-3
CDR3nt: TGTGCCAGCAGCCGCGACAGGGCATTGGATACGCAGTATTTT
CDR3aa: CASSRDRALDTQYF

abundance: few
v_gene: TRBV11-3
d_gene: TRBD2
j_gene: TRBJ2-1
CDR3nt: TGTGCCAGCAGCTTAACCTCTAGCGGGAGCGGGGAGCAGTTCTTC
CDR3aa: CASSLTSSGSGEQFF

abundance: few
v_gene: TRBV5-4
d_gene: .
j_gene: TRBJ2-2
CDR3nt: TGTGCCAGCAGCTTGGCCCGGGGAAGACATACCGGGGAGCTGTTTTTT
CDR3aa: CASSLARGRHTGELFF

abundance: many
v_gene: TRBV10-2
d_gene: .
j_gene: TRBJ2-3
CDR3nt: TGCGCCAGCAGTGACCCTCCGTCAGATACGCAGTATTTT
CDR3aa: CASSDPPSDTQYF

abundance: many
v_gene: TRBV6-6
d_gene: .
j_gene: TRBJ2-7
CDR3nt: TGTGCCAGCAGTTACCCCCTCAACCCCCGCGCTGAGCAGTACTTC
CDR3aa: CASSYPLNPRAEQYF

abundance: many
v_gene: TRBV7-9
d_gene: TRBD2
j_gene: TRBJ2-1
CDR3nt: TGTGCCAGCAGCTTACCCCTAAGACTAGCGGGAGTAAGAAATGAGCAGTTCTTC
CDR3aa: CASSLPLRLAGVRNEQFF

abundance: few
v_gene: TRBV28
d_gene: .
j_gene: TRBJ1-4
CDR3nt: TGTGCCAGCAGTTTTCCCCCCCCAAATGAAAAACTGTTTTTT
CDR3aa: CASSFPPPNEKLFF

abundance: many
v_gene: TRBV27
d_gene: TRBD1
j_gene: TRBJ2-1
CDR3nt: TGTGCCAGCAACTCCCAACAGGGGGCGGGTGAGCAGTTCTTC
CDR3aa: CASNSQQGAGEQFF

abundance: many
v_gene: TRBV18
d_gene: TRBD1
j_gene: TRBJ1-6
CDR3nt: TGTGCCAGCTCACCCGGACAGGTTCGTTCACCCCTCCACTTT
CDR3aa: CASSPGQVRSPLHF

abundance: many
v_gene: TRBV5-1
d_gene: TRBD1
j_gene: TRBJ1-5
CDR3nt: TGCGCCAGCAGCCCAGGGGGGATCGATCAGCCCCAGCATTTT
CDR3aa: CASSPGGIDQPQHF

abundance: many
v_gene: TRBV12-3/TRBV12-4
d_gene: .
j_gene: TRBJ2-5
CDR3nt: TGTGCCAGCAGTCATGACCGGAGTCAAGAGACCCAGTACTTC
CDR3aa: CASSHDRSQETQYF

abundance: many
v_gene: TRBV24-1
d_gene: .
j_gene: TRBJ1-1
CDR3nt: TGTGCCACCAGTGATTACCGGCCGGTAGGCACTGAAGCTTTCTTT
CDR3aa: CATSDYRPVGTEAFF

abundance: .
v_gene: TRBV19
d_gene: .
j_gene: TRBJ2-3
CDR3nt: TGTGCCAGTAGAGCGGGCCCTCGCACAGATACGCAGTATTTT
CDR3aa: CASRAGPRTDTQYF

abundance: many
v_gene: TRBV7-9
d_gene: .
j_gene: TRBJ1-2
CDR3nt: TGTGCCAGCAGCTTAAGTCAGGGAGGGAACTATGGCTACACCTTC
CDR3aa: CASSLSQGGNYGYTF

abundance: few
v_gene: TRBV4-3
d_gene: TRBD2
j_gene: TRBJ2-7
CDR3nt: TGCGCCAGCAGCCAAGGACTAGCGGGGTTAACCTACGAGCAGTACTTC
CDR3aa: CASSQGLAGLTYEQYF

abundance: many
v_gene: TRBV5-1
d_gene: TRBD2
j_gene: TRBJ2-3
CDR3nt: TGCGCCAGCAGCTTATACCTTAGCGGGAGGCAAACAGATACGCAGTATTTT
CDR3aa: CASSLYLSGRQTDTQYF

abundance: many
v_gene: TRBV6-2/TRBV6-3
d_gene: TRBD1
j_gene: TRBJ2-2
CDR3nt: TGTGCCAGCAGTTGGACAGGGGACACCGGGGAGCTGTTTTTT
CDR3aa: CASSWTGDTGELFF

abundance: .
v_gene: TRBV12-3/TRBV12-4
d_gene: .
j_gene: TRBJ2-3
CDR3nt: TGTGCCAGCAGGCGGGCGGAAGATACGCAGTATTTT
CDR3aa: CASRRAEDTQYF

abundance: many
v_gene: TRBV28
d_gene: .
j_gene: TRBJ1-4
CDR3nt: TGTGCCAGCGGAGGTAATGAAAAACTGTTTTTT
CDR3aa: CASGGNEKLFF

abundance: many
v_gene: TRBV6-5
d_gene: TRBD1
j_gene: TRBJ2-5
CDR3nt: TGTGCCAGCAGTCAACTCCAGGGGGTTCGGGAGACCCAGTACTTC
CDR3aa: CASSQLQGVRETQYF

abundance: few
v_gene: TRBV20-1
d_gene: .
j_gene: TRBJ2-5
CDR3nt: TGCAGTGCTAGAAAAGGGACCCACTACCAAGAGACCCAGTACTTC
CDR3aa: CSARKGTHYQETQYF

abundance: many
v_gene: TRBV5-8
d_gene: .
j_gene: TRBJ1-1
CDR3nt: TGTGCCAGCAGCTTACTCTCGAACACTGAAGCTTTCTTT
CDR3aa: CASSLLSNTEAFF

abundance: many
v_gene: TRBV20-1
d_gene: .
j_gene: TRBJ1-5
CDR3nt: TGCAGTGCTAGACGGCGGGGCAATCAGCCCCAGCATTTT
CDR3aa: CSARRRGNQPQHF

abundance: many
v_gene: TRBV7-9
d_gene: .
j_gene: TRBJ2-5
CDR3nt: TGTGCCAGCAGCCCGGGGACAATTCAAGAGACCCAGTACTTC
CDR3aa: CASSPGTIQETQYF

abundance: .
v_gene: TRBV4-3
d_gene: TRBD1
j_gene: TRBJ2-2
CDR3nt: TGCGCCAGCAGCCAAGCCTGGACAGGGGGCTTGAACACCGGGGAGCTGTTTTTT
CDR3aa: CASSQAWTGGLNTGELFF

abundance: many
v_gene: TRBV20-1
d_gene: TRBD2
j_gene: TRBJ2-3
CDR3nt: TGCAGTGCTAGACCTAGCGGGAGCGACACAGATACGCAGTATTTT
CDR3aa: CSARPSGSDTDTQYF

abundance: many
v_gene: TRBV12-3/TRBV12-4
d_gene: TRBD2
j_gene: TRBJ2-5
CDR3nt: TGTGCCAGCAGGACAGCGGGAGTGGAGACCCAGTACTTC
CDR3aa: CASRTAGVETQYF

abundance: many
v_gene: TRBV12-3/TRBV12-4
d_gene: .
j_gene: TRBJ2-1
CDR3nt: TGTGCCAGCAGTCTCGACTCGAGCTCCTACAATGAGCAGTTCTTC
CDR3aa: CASSLDSSSYNEQFF

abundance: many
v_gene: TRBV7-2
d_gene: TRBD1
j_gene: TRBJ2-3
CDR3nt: TGTGCCAGCACCGCAGGGGGCATTGGCACAGATACGCAGTATTTT
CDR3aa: CASTAGGIGTDTQYF

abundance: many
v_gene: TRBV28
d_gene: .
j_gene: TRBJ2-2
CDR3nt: TGTGCCAGCAGCCATCTTTATACAGGAAGAACCGGGGAGCTGTTTTTT
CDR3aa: CASSHLYTGRTGELFF

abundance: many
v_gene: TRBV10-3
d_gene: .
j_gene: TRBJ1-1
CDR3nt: TGTGCCATCAGTGAGTCGAGAGGGGATCGGACTGAAGCTTTCTTT
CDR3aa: CAISESRGDRTEAFF

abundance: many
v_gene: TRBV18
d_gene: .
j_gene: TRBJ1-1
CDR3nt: TGTGCCAGCTCACTGGACACTGAAGCTTTCTTT
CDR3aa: CASSLDTEAFF

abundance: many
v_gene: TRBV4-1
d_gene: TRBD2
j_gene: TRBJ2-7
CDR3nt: TGCGCCAGCAGCCAATCTGGGAGCGGGGTTACCTACGAGCAGTACTTC
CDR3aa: CASSQSGSGVTYEQYF

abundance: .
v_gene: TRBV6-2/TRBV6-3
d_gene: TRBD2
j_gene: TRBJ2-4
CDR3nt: TGTGCCAGCAGCTCCGGCGGGACTAGCGGTTTAGCCAAAAACATTCAGTACTTC
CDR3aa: CASSSGGTSGLAKNIQYF

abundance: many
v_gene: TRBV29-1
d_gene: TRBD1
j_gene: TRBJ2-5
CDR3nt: TGCAGCGTTGAGGAGTCAGGGGGTGAAGAGACCCAGTACTTC
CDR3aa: CSVEESGGEETQYF

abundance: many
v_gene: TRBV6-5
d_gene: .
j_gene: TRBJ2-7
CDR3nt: TGTGCCAGCAGTTACGACGGGAGCTTCTACGAGCAGTACTTC
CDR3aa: CASSYDGSFYEQYF

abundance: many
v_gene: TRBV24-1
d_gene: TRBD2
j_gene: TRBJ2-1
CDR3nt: TGTGCCACCAGTGACCCCGGGACTAGCGGGAGTGAGCAGTTCTTC
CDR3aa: CATSDPGTSGSEQFF